This T cell receptor beta chain was sequenced for a study of blood T cell repertoires in COVID-19. Study-wide context: Samples of COVID-19 (acute and convalescent) were obtained from the United States, Italy and Spain. PBMCs, B-cell-depleted T cells, or T cells were the source of the cDNA or gDNA that made up the material.

The germline V gene has CDR1 MNHNS and CDR2 SASEGT. This CDR3 is built from 16 residues. Unmatched junction bases numbered 7, after V lost 1 base and J lost 4 bases. Per the original data handling: How many nucleated cells were present was estimated from reference gene primer amplification. Some clones are missing from TCRdb's copy, which holds only in-frame ones; the method was immunoSEQ multiplex PCR. V, J and clone size are those of that table, while D and trimming were read from the DNA. The sample has approximately 450,000 clones; around nine tenths are singletons. The receptor was isolated from a woman aged 25 to 39 with acute or convalescent COVID-19. This chain links TRBV6-1 with TRBJ1-5; the match to TRBD1 covers 7 bases. The specimen was peripheral blood. CDR3 bases: TGTGCCAGCAGTGAAGGGCCGGACAGGAGAAATCAGCCCCAGCATTTT. This encodes CASSEGPDRRNQPQHF.